These 31 T cell receptor beta chains were all obtained from the same sample, sequenced in a study of cytomegalovirus exposure and HLA in healthy donors. Vbeta (60) and Jbeta (13) primers were used in the PCR. Data came from immunoSEQ multiplex PCR; TCRdb stores just in-frame clones and leaves some out. The data contain about 170,000 clones, approximately 71% of them singletons. The sample taken for sequencing was PBMCs. The receptor source for this set is a woman younger than 30 in good health and CMV-seropositive.

The chain employs TRBV7-9 and TRBJ2-5; tentative D call: TRBD2 (6 bases). This CDR3 is built from 12 residues. Trimming removed 5 bases at V and 5 bases at J, with 9 bases between. Germline lookup yields CDR1 SEHNR and CDR2 FQNEAQ (reference sequence). The CDR3 DNA reads as TGTGCCAGCAGCCAAGGAGGGGAGACCCAGTACTTC. It yields the protein CASSQGGETQYF.

This clone was observed a handful of times. This sequence joins TRBV7-2 and TRBJ2-5; no definite D call. The CDR3 contains 16 residues. V lost 1 base, J lost 3 bases, and 15 bases lay in between. Germline V lookup: CDR1 SGHTA, CDR2 FQGNSA. The CDR3 DNA reads TGTGCCAGCAGCTTAGGTCCTCTAAAAACGAAAGAGACCCAGTACTTC. Amino acids: CASSLGPLKTKETQYF.

This chain joins TRBV10-3 and TRBJ1-6; D is possibly TRBD1 (5 bases). CDR3 length: 16 amino acids. Germline lookup yields CDR1 ENHRY and CDR2 SYGVKD. With 0 bases removed from V and 6 bases from J, the gap between germline ends came to 12 bases. The DNA for the CDR3 is TGTGCCATCAGTGAGTCGGGGCAGCCTCCTAATTCACCCCTCCACTTT. Translating it yields CAISESGQPPNSPLHF.

The chain couples TRBV7-3 to TRBJ2-5; perhaps TRBD1 as D (6 bases). Germline CDR1 is SGHTA and CDR2 is FQGTGA. The V end was cut by 0 bases, the J end by 3 bases, with 11 bases between. The CDR3 has 15 residues. Here the CDR3 DNA reads TGTGCCAGCAGCTTAACGGAGAGGGGGAAAGAGACCCAGTACTTC. Translated: CASSLTERGKETQYF. The full variable domain, in which reference TRBV7-3 and TRBJ2-5 provide the parts outside the CDR3, is GAGVSQTPSNKVTEKGKYVELRCDPISGHTALYWYRQSLGQGPEFLIYFQGTGAADDSGLPNDRFFAVRPEGSVSTLKIQRTERGDSAVYLCASSLTERGKETQYFGPGTRLLVL.

This clone was detected only a few times. This rearrangement joins TRBV5-1 to TRBJ2-3, with 12 nucleotides matching TRBD2. CDR3 size: 15 residues. Germline CDR1 is SGHRS and CDR2 is YFSETQ. Trimming took 4 bases from V and 6 from J; bases not matched to a gene: 6. CDR3 sequence (DNA): TGCGCCAGCAGCCCTAGCGGGGGGGCTTTTGATACGCAGTATTTT. This translates into CASSPSGGAFDTQYF.

This sequence joins TRBV5-4 and TRBJ2-3; 12 bases match TRBD2. Trimming cost V 4 bases and J 1 base; bases outside gene matches: 10. The CDR3 contains 18 residues. CDR1 and CDR2 (germline): SGHNT, YYREEE (reference sequence). The CDR3 DNA reads TGTGCCAGCAGCCCGGGCCCCCGACTAGCGGGGGGCACAGATACGCAGTATTTT. Protein product: CASSPGPRLAGGTDTQYF.

The rearrangement joins TRBV5-5 to TRBJ1-2; tentatively, D is TRBD1 (5 bases). This CDR3 is built from 15 residues. Trimming removed 0 bases from V and 2 bases from J, with 11 bases in between. The germline V gene encodes CDR1 SGHKS and CDR2 YYEKEE (reference sequence). The CDR3 DNA reads TGTGCCAGCAGCTTGGCGGGACTCACAAACTATGGCTACACCTTC. Protein product: CASSLAGLTNYGYTF.

This chain joins TRBV5-4 and TRBJ2-4; 10 bases are a match to TRBD2. Germline CDR1 is SGHNT and CDR2 is YYREEE (reference sequence). J lost 8 bases, V lost 1 base, and 9 bases had no gene match. This CDR3 is built from 16 residues. This CDR3 is CASSLRSGGAKDIQYF. In DNA, the CDR3 is TGTGCCAGCAGCTTGCGCAGCGGGGGGGCCAAGGACATTCAGTACTTC.

The chain joins TRBV7-9 to TRBJ1-2; 8 nucleotides line up with TRBD1. The germline V gene encodes CDR1 SEHNR and CDR2 FQNEAQ (reference sequence). V lost 1 base and J lost 3; bases outside the gene matches: 7. There are 16 residues in the CDR3. CDR3 protein: CASSLVQGAPDYGYTF. The CDR3 nucleotides read TGTGCCAGCAGCTTAGTTCAGGGGGCGCCTGACTATGGCTACACCTTC. The full variable domain, its missing parts supplied by reference TRBV7-9 and TRBJ1-2, is DTGVSQNPRHKITKRGQNVTFRCDPISEHNRLYWYRQTLGQGPEFLTYFQNEAQLEKSRLLSDRFSAERPKGSFSTLEIQRTEQGDSAMYLCASSLVQGAPDYGYTFGSGTRLTVV.

The CDR3 DNA is TGTGCCAGTAGTGCCAGCGGCCCCGGGGAGCTGTTTTTT. It codes for CASSASGPGELFF. J is TRBJ2-2 and V is TRBV19, with D perhaps matching TRBD2 (5 bases). Deletions cut 5 bases from V and 6 bases from J, with 10 bases between. CDR3 size: 13 residues. The germline gives CDR1 LNHDA, CDR2 SQIVND (reference sequence).

V gene TRBV27 combines with J gene TRBJ1-5; TRBD1 is a possible D gene (5 bases). V was trimmed by 0 bases and J by 12 bases, leaving 15 bases between them. The V gene's germline CDR1 is MNHEY and CDR2 SMNVEV (reference sequence). CDR3 size: 14 residues. The CDR3 protein is CASSLSRRGTRQHF. The CDR3 DNA follows: TGTGCCAGCAGTTTATCCCGGAGGGGCACCCGCCAGCATTTT.

The J gene is TRBJ1-4, the V gene TRBV5-1, with 10 bases that match TRBD1. The trim removed 0 bases at V and 9 bases at J, leaving 11 bases unmatched. Germline loops: CDR1 SGHRS, CDR2 YFSETQ. The CDR3 totals 17 residues. Here the CDR3 DNA reads TGCGCCAGCAGCTTGGGCCGGGACAGGGGAAAGCTGAAAAAACTGTTTTTT. It encodes CASSLGRDRGKLKKLFF. Full variable domain (outside the CDR3, taken from reference TRBV5-1 and TRBJ1-4): KAGVTQTPRYLIKTRGQQVTLSCSPISGHRSVSWYQQTPGQGLQFLFEYFSETQRNKGNFPGRFSGRQFSNSRSEMNVSTLELGDSALYLCASSLGRDRGKLKKLFFGSGTQLSVL.

The V call is TRBV18, the J call TRBJ2-7; D remains ambiguous. Germline V gene lookup returns CDR1 KGHSH and CDR2 LQKENI. The CDR3 runs to 14 residues. Trimming left V 0 bases short and J 4 bases short, with 10 bases between. The CDR3: CASSPPSTFYEQYF. For the CDR3, the DNA is TGTGCCAGCTCACCACCGAGTACTTTTTACGAGCAGTACTTC.

This chain uses TRBV2 with TRBJ2-7; weak D call: TRBD2 (7 bases). The germline CDR1 and CDR2 sequences are SNHLY and FYNNEI. This CDR3 spans 14 amino acids. The V end lost 8 bases, the J end lost 0 bases, and 14 bases lay between the germline ends. CDR3 sequence reads: CASRGAGTSYEQYF. DNA for the CDR3: TGTGCCAGCCGGGGGGCGGGGACCTCCTACGAGCAGTACTTC.

The J gene is TRBJ2-5, the V gene TRBV4-1; D is unresolved. Germline V gives CDR1 MGHRA, CDR2 YSYEKL. V was clipped by 1 base and J by 4 bases, with 7 bases between them. The CDR3 runs 13 residues. CDR3 in amino acids: CASSQVDIETQYF. The CDR3 DNA reads as TGCGCCAGCAGCCAAGTTGACATAGAGACCCAGTACTTC.

The genes are TRBV5-1 and TRBJ2-5, with D unresolved. The germline V gene encodes CDR1 SGHRS and CDR2 YFSETQ. Trimming pared 4 bases from V and 2 bases from J, leaving 6 bases between. CDR3 size: 12 residues. As DNA, the CDR3 is TGCGCCAGCAGCACGACTCAAGAGACCCAGTACTTC. Translating gives CASSTTQETQYF.

The chain recombines TRBV7-6 with TRBJ2-7, with D possibly TRBD1 on 7 matching bases. Trimming took off 5 bases at V and 2 bases at J, with 25 bases between the two ends. The germline V gene encodes CDR1 SGHVS and CDR2 FNYEAQ. This CDR3 is 18 amino acids long. This CDR3 reads CASSPQFPPAGGPYEQYF. The CDR3 bases are TGTGCCAGCAGCCCTCAATTTCCCCCGGCAGGGGGGCCCTACGAGCAGTACTTC.

The rearrangement uses TRBV7-2 and TRBJ2-7; TRBD2 matches at 8 bases. CDR1 and CDR2 from the germline V gene are SGHTA and FQGNSA. This CDR3 spans 15 amino acids. V trimming: 5 bases; J trimming: 0 bases; junction bases outside the gene matches: 6. This CDR3 reads CASSQERGSSYEQYF. Here the CDR3 DNA reads TGTGCCAGCAGCCAAGAGCGGGGGAGCTCCTACGAGCAGTACTTC.

This chain joins TRBV5-6 and TRBJ1-1; D may be TRBD1 (6 bases). Deletions cut 4 bases from V and 1 base from J, with 11 bases between. CDR3 length equals 14 residues. From germline, CDR1 is SGHDT and CDR2 YYEEEE. CDR3 bases: TGTGCCAGCAGCCCAGGACAGAGGAACACTGAAGCTTTCTTT. Its protein product is CASSPGQRNTEAFF.

V is TRBV30 and J is TRBJ1-2; TRBD1 agrees at 7 bases. V dropped 0 bases and J dropped 0; count of bases not matched to a gene: 16. Germline V gives CDR1 GTSNPN, CDR2 SVGIG (reference sequence). This CDR3 has 19 amino acids. The CDR3 DNA reads as TGTGCCTGGAGTGTACCGGAGATGGGGACAGTCTATTCTAACTATGGCTACACCTTC. It translates to CAWSVPEMGTVYSNYGYTF.

The V and J genes are TRBV9 and TRBJ1-4, with 8 bases aligning to TRBD1. V lost 3 bases to trimming and J lost 7 bases; unmatched junction nucleotides: 8. Germline V gene data show CDR1 as SGDLS and CDR2 as YYNGEE. The CDR3 runs 15 residues. CDR3 in DNA: TGTGCCAGCAGCGACCGGGACAGGCGAGGTGAAAAACTGTTTTTT. Protein product: CASSDRDRRGEKLFF.

The chain is built from TRBV19 and TRBJ1-1; TRBD1 is a possible D gene (5 bases). Germline V gene sequence: CDR1 LNHDA, CDR2 SQIVND (reference sequence). This CDR3 comprises 14 residues. The V end was cut by 5 bases, the J end by 5 bases, with 15 bases between. DNA of the CDR3: TGTGCCAGTAGTCCCCCCGTCCAGGGAACTGAAGCTTTCTTT. As protein: CASSPPVQGTEAFF.

This clone was found a few times. The V gene is TRBV30, the J gene TRBJ2-3; D ambiguous. This CDR3 region has 16 residues. Germline V gene sequence: CDR1 GTSNPN, CDR2 SVGIG (reference sequence). Trimming pared 4 bases from V and 2 bases from J, leaving 19 bases between. The CDR3 nucleotides are TGTGCCTGGAACCGATTTTTCTGGCACCTCACAGATACGCAGTATTTT. Its translation is CAWNRFFWHLTDTQYF.

The chain recombines TRBV4-3 with TRBJ2-7; D uncertain. This CDR3 is 13 amino acids long. With 2 bases removed from V and 3 bases from J, the gap between germline ends came to 8 bases. Germline CDR1 and CDR2: LGHNA and YSLEER. In DNA, the CDR3 is TGCGCCAGCAGCCAATTAGCCGGCTACGAGCAGTACTTC. Translated, it gives CASSQLAGYEQYF.

The chain employs TRBV2 and TRBJ2-5, with 10 bases that match TRBD2. Trimming cost V 8 bases and J 3 bases; bases outside gene matches: 6. Germline CDR1 SNHLY, CDR2 FYNNEI. This CDR3 has 14 amino acids. The CDR3 sequence: CASSPLAGEETQYF. The CDR3 bases are TGTGCCAGCTCTCCCCTAGCGGGGGAAGAGACCCAGTACTTC.

This clone has just a few counts. The chain is built from TRBV18 and TRBJ1-1, with D perhaps TRBD1 (5 bases). CDR1 is KGHSH and CDR2 is LQKENI in the germline V gene. The CDR3 is 14 residues long. Trimming cost V 4 bases and J 1 base, with 10 bases left between them. The CDR3 region has the DNA TGTGCCAGCTCACATTATGGACAGAACACTGAAGCTTTCTTT. This gives the protein CASSHYGQNTEAFF.

The chain carries TRBV27 and TRBJ1-2, with TRBD1 matching over 10 bases. The germline gives CDR1 MNHEY, CDR2 SMNVEV (reference sequence). V dropped 5 bases and J dropped 4; count of bases not matched to a gene: 4. This CDR3 contains 14 residues. CDR3 DNA: TGTGCCAGCAGTCCGTGGACAGGGGGCTATGGCTACACCTTC. Translating gives CASSPWTGGYGYTF.

V is TRBV19 and J is TRBJ2-1, with 11 bases fitting TRBD2. The CDR3 has 17 amino acids. Per germline, CDR1 LNHDA and CDR2 SQIVND (reference sequence). V trimming: 7 bases; J trimming: 6 bases; junction bases outside the gene matches: 14. CDR3 region: CASILDLGLADANEQFF. The CDR3 DNA follows: TGTGCCAGTATTCTAGACCTGGGACTAGCGGATGCCAATGAGCAGTTCTTC.

The chain is built from TRBV28 and TRBJ2-4; D unclear. Germline loops: CDR1 MDHEN, CDR2 SYDVKM. The CDR3 is 13 residues long. Trimming stripped 6 bases from V and 4 bases from J, with 10 bases between. CDR3 in DNA: TGTGCCAGCAGCCCTGTCCAGAAAAACATTCAGTACTTC. Amino acids: CASSPVQKNIQYF.

This chain links TRBV6-6 with TRBJ2-1, with 7 bases lining up with TRBD2. V trimming: 2 bases; J trimming: 8 bases; junction bases outside the gene matches: 3. The CDR3 has 13 residues. Germline lookup yields CDR1 MNHNY and CDR2 SVGAGI (reference sequence). CDR3 sequence reads: CASSYRAGDEQFF. DNA of the CDR3: TGTGCCAGCAGTTACCGGGCGGGAGATGAGCAGTTCTTC.

This sequence joins TRBV25-1 and TRBJ2-3; 8 bases match TRBD2. Germline CDR1 MGHDK, CDR2 SYGVNS. This CDR3 has 18 amino acids. With V trimmed by 2 bases and J by 0 bases, 10 bases remained unmatched. CDR3 DNA: TGTGCCAGCAGTGAAAACCCCCCCACTAGCGGCAGCACAGATACGCAGTATTTT. Translating it yields CASSENPPTSGSTDTQYF.